This TCR beta chain was captured in a study of T cell changes during pregnancy in multiple sclerosis. V was shortened by 6 bases and J by 1 base, with 13 bases between the two germline ends. The CDR3 totals 16 residues. Germline V gene lookup returns CDR1 SEHNR and CDR2 FQNEAQ (reference sequence). In this sample, this clone turned up once. Sequencing used immunoSEQ multiplex PCR; TCRdb keeps in-frame clones, though not all of them. The sample yields roughly 49,000 clones, around 94% seen once. The source was CD4+ T cells from peripheral blood mononuclear cells, collected in the second trimester of pregnancy. The rearrangement links TRBV7-9 to TRBJ2-6; perhaps TRBD2 as D (5 bases). The receptor was isolated from a female donor in good health, enrolled as a control in a pregnancy study. The CDR3 reads CASSSPGLSGANVLTF. DNA of the CDR3: TGTGCCAGCAGTTCCCCCGGACTTTCTGGGGCCAACGTCCTGACTTTC. Variable domain in full (rest from reference TRBV7-9 and TRBJ2-6): DTGVSQNPRHKITKRGQNVTFRCDPISEHNRLYWYRQTLGQGPEFLTYFQNEAQLEKSRLLSDRFSAERPKGSFSTLEIQRTEQGDSAMYLCASSSPGLSGANVLTFGAGSRLTVL.